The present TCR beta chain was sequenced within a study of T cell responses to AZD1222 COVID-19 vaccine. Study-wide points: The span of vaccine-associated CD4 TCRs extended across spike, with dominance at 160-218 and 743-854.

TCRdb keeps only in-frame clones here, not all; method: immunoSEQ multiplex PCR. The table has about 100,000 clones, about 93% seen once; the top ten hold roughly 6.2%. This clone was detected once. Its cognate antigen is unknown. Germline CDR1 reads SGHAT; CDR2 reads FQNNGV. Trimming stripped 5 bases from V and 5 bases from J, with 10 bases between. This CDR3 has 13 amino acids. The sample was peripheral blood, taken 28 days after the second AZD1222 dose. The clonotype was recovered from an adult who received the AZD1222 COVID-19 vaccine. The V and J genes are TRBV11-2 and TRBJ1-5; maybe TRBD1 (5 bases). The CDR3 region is CASSRDRHQPQHF. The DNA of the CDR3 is TGTGCCAGCAGCAGGGACCGTCATCAGCCCCAGCATTTT.